A single sample gave rise to the 19 T cell receptor beta chains below, sequenced in a study of beta chain features in type 1 diabetes. Broader study findings: Moderately but significantly shorter TCRB CDR3s were found in Type 1 diabetes patients in all four CD4+ subsets.

All of the isolated RNA was reverse transcribed, so expressed TCRB transcripts were sequenced. Using immunoSEQ multiplex PCR, the repertoire was profiled, and TCRdb retains in-frame clones only, with some absent. Of 500,000 to 850,000 clones in the sample, about 14% were seen once. The antigens of these receptors remain unknown. The sequenced sample was naive CD4+ T cells from blood. The receptors derive from a man in his late teens or twenties with type 1 diabetes.

The chain has TRBV9 and TRBJ2-5; D perhaps matches TRBD2 (6 bases). This CDR3 is built from 15 residues. Between the trimmed V and J ends, which lost 1 base and 4 bases, there was a span of 14 bases. The germline V gene encodes CDR1 SGDLS and CDR2 YYNGEE. The CDR3 bases are TGTGCCAGCAGCGTAACGTGGAGGGACGGAGAGACCCAGTACTTC. Its translation: CASSVTWRDGETQYF.

The V call is TRBV19, the J call TRBJ1-5, with D maybe TRBD1 (5 bases). The CDR3 consists of 16 residues. Trimming shortened V by 0 bases and J by 0 bases, and 9 bases separated the two germline ends. CDR1 and CDR2 from the germline V gene are LNHDA and SQIVND (reference sequence). For the CDR3, the DNA is TGTGCCAGTAGTATAGACTGGCAGGGTAGCAATCAGCCCCAGCATTTT. This gives the protein CASSIDWQGSNQPQHF.

The rearrangement uses TRBV11-2 and TRBJ2-1; possibly TRBD1 for D (5 bases). The germline gives CDR1 SGHAT, CDR2 FQNNGV. This CDR3 contains 13 residues. Trimming stripped 8 bases from V and 2 bases from J, with 10 bases between. CDR3 sequence: CASGALPYNEQFF. The DNA of the CDR3 is TGTGCCAGCGGGGCTTTACCCTACAATGAGCAGTTCTTC.

In its sample, this clone was seen a few times. The V and J genes are TRBV5-1 and TRBJ2-5; 8 nucleotides match TRBD1. In germline, CDR1 is SGHRS, CDR2 YFSETQ. The CDR3 runs 18 residues. Unmatched junction bases numbered 14, after V lost 1 base and J lost 3 bases. CDR3 amino acids: CASSLPLTGTGDKETQYF. For the CDR3, the DNA is TGCGCCAGCAGCTTGCCCCTAACTGGGACAGGCGATAAAGAGACCCAGTACTTC.

The chain is built from TRBV30 and TRBJ2-7, with D perhaps given as TRBD1 or TRBD2 (5 bases each). The CDR3 consists of 15 residues. Trimming stripped 0 bases from V and 6 bases from J, with 18 bases between. The germline V gene has CDR1 GTSNPN and CDR2 SVGIG (reference sequence). The CDR3 sequence: CAWSVVGALRGEQYF. The CDR3 coding sequence is TGTGCCTGGAGTGTAGTCGGGGCCCTTAGAGGCGAGCAGTACTTC.

This clone was detected a few times. The J gene is TRBJ1-2, the V gene TRBV29-1; 8 bases are shared with TRBD1. The CDR3 spans 13 residues. V shed 8 bases, J shed 7 bases, and the junction held 12 bases outside the gene matches. Germline V lookup: CDR1 SQVTM, CDR2 ANQGSEA. Here the CDR3 reads CSSSYRGIRGYTF. The CDR3 DNA follows: TGCAGCTCGTCGTACAGGGGGATTCGTGGCTACACCTTC.

This clone turned up a few times. The rearrangement joins TRBV4-3 to TRBJ1-1; D is possibly TRBD1 (6 bases). Per germline, CDR1 LGHNA and CDR2 YSLEER. Trimming took off 0 bases at V and 0 bases at J, with 20 bases between the two ends. This CDR3 has 19 amino acids. In DNA form, the CDR3 reads TGCGCCAGCAGCCAAGATAGGGGGGGCCCGAGGTCTGTGAACACTGAAGCTTTCTTT. Encoded protein: CASSQDRGGPRSVNTEAFF.

The chain uses TRBV7-6 and TRBJ1-1; no clear D gene. The CDR3 runs to 13 residues. The germline gives CDR1 SGHVS, CDR2 FNYEAQ. The V end was cut by 5 bases, the J end by 4 bases, with 11 bases between. For the CDR3, the DNA is TGTGCCAGCAGCGCCCAAGGTGGCACTGAAGCTTTCTTT. Translation: CASSAQGGTEAFF.

This clone was detected only a few times. The chain carries TRBV5-1 and TRBJ2-5; the match to TRBD1 covers 9 bases. Germline V gives CDR1 SGHRS, CDR2 YFSETQ. This CDR3 comprises 13 residues. J was trimmed by 5 bases and V by 4 bases; bases with no gene match: 3. DNA of the CDR3: TGCGCCAGCAGCACAGGGGGCGCGGAGACCCAGTACTTC. It translates to CASSTGGAETQYF. The complete variable domain, with remaining parts taken from reference TRBV5-1 and TRBJ2-5, reads KAGVTQTPRYLIKTRGQQVTLSCSPISGHRSVSWYQQTPGQGLQFLFEYFSETQRNKGNFPGRFSGRQFSNSRSEMNVSTLELGDSALYLCASSTGGAETQYFGPGTRLLVL.

This clone has more than one count but fewer than ten. The V gene is TRBV7-2, the J gene TRBJ2-5; tentatively, D is TRBD1 (6 bases). The CDR3 extends over 16 amino acids. The V and J ends lost 5 bases and 3 bases respectively, with 19 bases between them. The germline V gene encodes CDR1 SGHTA and CDR2 FQGNSA. DNA for the CDR3: TGTGCCAGCAGCACGCGGCTCCGGGACATCAAAGAGACCCAGTACTTC. Encoded protein: CASSTRLRDIKETQYF.

This clone has more than one count but fewer than ten. This chain connects TRBV7-2 to TRBJ2-7; 7 nucleotides match TRBD2. V was clipped by 1 base and J by 3 bases; unmatched bases: 6. CDR3 size: 15 residues. CDR1 is SGHTA and CDR2 is FQGNSA in the germline V gene. CDR3 residues: CASSLGGSRVYEQYF. CDR3 sequence (DNA): TGTGCCAGCAGCTTAGGCGGGAGTAGAGTCTACGAGCAGTACTTC. The full variable domain, in which reference TRBV7-2 and TRBJ2-7 provide the parts outside the CDR3, is GAGVSQSPSNKVTEKGKDVELRCDPISGHTALYWYRQSLGQGLEFLIYFQGNSAPDKSGLPSDRFSAERTGGSVSTLTIQRTQQEDSAVYLCASSLGGSRVYEQYFGPGTRLTVT.

This clone was detected only a few times. As DNA, the CDR3 is TGTGCCTGGATCGGAGGGGGGAGCTCCTACAATGAGCAGTTCTTC. It is translated as CAWIGGGSSYNEQFF. This rearrangement joins TRBV30 to TRBJ2-1, with D possibly being TRBD1 or TRBD2 (6 bases each). The CDR3 loop spans 15 amino acids. Germline V CDR1 and CDR2: GTSNPN, SVGIG (reference sequence). The V and J ends lost 4 bases and 0 bases respectively, with 13 bases between them.

The chain joins TRBV14 to TRBJ2-2; 9 nucleotides agree with TRBD2. CDR3 size: 16 residues. V gave up 1 base and J gave up 4 bases; unmatched junction bases: 4. Germline V CDR1 and CDR2: SGHDN, FVKESK. The CDR3 region has the DNA TGTGCCAGCAGCCAAGTCCCTAGCGGGACCACCGGGGAGCTGTTTTTT. Protein product: CASSQVPSGTTGELFF.

This clone was detected a few times. The chain is built from TRBV7-6 and TRBJ2-6, with D possibly being TRBD1 or TRBD2 (5 bases each). Germline loops: CDR1 SGHVS, CDR2 FNYEAQ. V lost 5 bases to trimming and J lost 0 bases, with 17 bases between them. The CDR3 contains 18 residues. In DNA form, the CDR3 reads TGTGCCAGCAGCCCCCGCGACAGTCGGGGCTCTGGGGCCAACGTCCTGACTTTC. It encodes CASSPRDSRGSGANVLTF.

This clone turned up a few times. The chain carries TRBV7-9 and TRBJ1-4; maybe TRBD1 (6 bases). CDR3 length: 14 residues. Trimming pared 10 bases from V and 8 bases from J, leaving 20 bases between. Germline V gene data show CDR1 as SEHNR and CDR2 as FQNEAQ (reference sequence). CDR3 in DNA: TGTGCCACCCAGCTTACAGGGAAGGGCGAAAAACTGTTTTTT. Residues: CATQLTGKGEKLFF.

This clone was found a few times. This chain uses TRBV7-8 with TRBJ1-5, with a weak D call TRBD1 (5 bases). The CDR3 is 16 amino acids. Trimming took 6 bases from V and 1 from J, leaving 16 bases between them. Per germline, CDR1 SGHVS and CDR2 FQNEAQ. CDR3 loop: CASRDVGGTSNQPQHF. CDR3 nucleotide sequence: TGTGCCAGCAGAGACGTCGGGGGGACCAGCAATCAGCCCCAGCATTTT.

This clone was observed a handful of times. The chain carries TRBV2 and TRBJ2-3; D is ambiguous. The CDR3 is 14 residues long. Trimming removed 5 bases from V and 2 bases from J, with 11 bases in between. CDR1 is SNHLY, CDR2 FYNNEI, per germline. CDR3 amino acids: CASSLRTTTDTQYF. In nucleotides, the CDR3 is TGTGCCAGCAGTCTCCGGACCACCACAGATACGCAGTATTTT.

The chain recombines TRBV29-1 with TRBJ1-5; 10 nucleotides agree with TRBD1. CDR1 SQVTM and CDR2 ANQGSEA come from the germline V gene. This CDR3 spans 14 amino acids. The junction had 8 bases not matched to a gene; V was cut back by 6 bases and J by 6 bases. The CDR3, as DNA: TGCAGCGTCGGTGAGACAGGGGGCAGTCAGCCCCAGCATTTT. Its translation is CSVGETGGSQPQHF.

The chain links TRBV19 to TRBJ2-4; 8 nucleotides line up with TRBD1. The CDR3 runs to 17 residues. V shed 5 bases, J shed 9 bases, and the junction held 18 bases outside the gene matches. Germline loops: CDR1 LNHDA, CDR2 SQIVND (reference sequence). The CDR3 region is CASSSSLPGQEYSIQYF. The CDR3, as DNA: TGTGCCAGTAGTTCTAGTTTACCGGGACAGGAGTATAGCATTCAGTACTTC. Full variable domain (outside the CDR3, taken from reference TRBV19 and TRBJ2-4): DGGITQSPKYLFRKEGQNVTLSCEQNLNHDAMYWYRQDPGQGLRLIYYSQIVNDFQKGDIAEGYSVSREKKESFPLTVTSAQKNPTAFYLCASSSSLPGQEYSIQYFGAGTRLSVL.